This T cell receptor (beta chain) appears in the sequencing data of a study of CD8+CD57+ T cells in acquired aplastic anemia. The TCR beta profiling, which covered VDJ combination and CDR3 sequence, was carried out using genomic DNA as the template. A single record per CDR3 protein comes from TCRdb applying MiXCR to the reads. The sample includes 350,000 to 450,000 distinct CDR3 sequences, roughly 64% of them seen just once. V gave up 3 bases and J gave up 12 bases; unmatched junction bases: 10. This CDR3 contains 14 residues. Germline V gives CDR1 SGHTA, CDR2 FQGNSA. This clonotype was sampled from a human donor in good health, serving as a control. The chain recombines TRBV7-2 with TRBJ2-1, with 8 nucleotides matching TRBD2. The sample was sorted CD4+, CD8+, or CD8+CD57+ T cells (not recorded which) from PBMCs. Here the CDR3 DNA reads TGTGCCAGCAGCTTCGGGGGGGAATACACAGCGCAGTTCTTC. It is translated as CASSFGGEYTAQFF.